This is a list of T cell receptor beta chains from one sample in a study of early T cells in non-severe SARS-CoV-2 infection. TCRdb reprocessed the 5' RACE reads with MiXCR, giving one entry per CDR3 protein. Of 20,000 to 25,000 distinct CDR3 sequences listed, 4.7% are singletons. Sequenced sample: whole blood. The source is an adult who was a healthcare worker with PCR-confirmed SARS-CoV-2 infection or an uninfected control (not recorded which). CDR3s include the opening cysteine and the closing phenylalanine or tryptophan. A D gene is named only where the DNA matches it firmly. The listing skips clone size in some rows; elsewhere it reads once, few, many or a size class.

>.|TRBJ1-2|.|TRBV6-2/TRBV6-3
TGTGCCAGCAGTTACTCGCGAACGGTCTATGGCTACACCTTC
CASSYSRTVYGYTF
>.|TRBJ2-3|TRBD2|TRBV20-1
TGCAGTATCCCCCTCGGACTAGCGGGGAAATTAGATACGCAGTATTTT
CSIPLGLAGKLDTQYF
>many|TRBJ1-4|.|TRBV15
TGTGCCACCAGGTTGCAGGGTTCAACTAATGAAAAACTGTTTTTT
CATRLQGSTNEKLFF
>many|TRBJ1-5|.|TRBV12-3/TRBV12-4
TGTGCCAGCAGCATCGGGCCCCTGGAGCCCCAGCATTTT
CASSIGPLEPQHF
>many|TRBJ1-6|.|TRBV19
TGTGCCAGTAGTGTGGACAAGGCCTCACCCCTCCACTTT
CASSVDKASPLHF
>.|TRBJ1-5|.|TRBV20-1
TGCAGTGCTAGAGTCAATAGCAATCAGCCCCAGCATTTT
CSARVNSNQPQHF
>.|TRBJ2-5|TRBD2|TRBV6-5
TGTGCCAGCTCTTTCACTAGCGGGGGAGAGACCCAGTACTTC
CASSFTSGGETQYF
>.|TRBJ2-3|TRBD1|TRBV24-1
TGTGCCACCAGTGATACATCCAGGGGGCGAGATACGCAGTATTTT
CATSDTSRGRDTQYF
>many|TRBJ2-1|TRBD1|TRBV19
TGTGCCAGTAGTAGGGACAGGGATGAGCAGTTCTTC
CASSRDRDEQFF
>.|TRBJ2-1|.|TRBV6-1
TGTGCCAGCAGTGAGAACAGAGGCCCATATGAGCAGTTCTTC
CASSENRGPYEQFF
>.|TRBJ2-5|.|TRBV5-4
TGTGCCAGCAGCTTTTACCCGACCCAGTACTTC
CASSFYPTQYF
>many|TRBJ2-1|TRBD1|TRBV24-1
TGTGCCACCAGTGACCGGACAGGGGGCGGGCTTGGGCAGTTCTTC
CATSDRTGGGLGQFF
>few|TRBJ1-1|.|TRBV6-2/TRBV6-3
TGTGCCAGCAGTTACGCTGGTCGGAACACTGAAGCTTTCTTT
CASSYAGRNTEAFF
>few|TRBJ1-2|TRBD1|TRBV19
TGTGCCAGTAGTATAGAAGGCGGGGGGACAGCGAGTTATGGCTACACCTTC
CASSIEGGGTASYGYTF